The next 15 T cell receptor beta chains were all read from a single sample in a study of cytomegalovirus exposure and HLA in healthy donors. Researchers ran the PCR with 60 Vbeta and 13 Jbeta primers. Sequencing used immunoSEQ multiplex PCR; TCRdb keeps in-frame clones, though not all of them. The repertoire includes over 100,000 clones, 74% of them detected once, and 5.5% to 8% sits in the top ten. Sequenced: PBMCs. The receptors were gathered from a male donor in good health and CMV-seronegative.

V gene TRBV5-1 combines with J gene TRBJ2-6, with D possibly TRBD1 on 6 matching bases. Germline-derived CDR1 and CDR2 are SGHRS and YFSETQ. The CDR3 is 15 residues long. V was shortened by 6 bases and J by 3 bases, with 13 bases between the two germline ends. In nucleotides, the CDR3 is TGCGCCAGCATCCCAGGGGAGCTTGGGGCCAACGTCCTGACTTTC. Its translation: CASIPGELGANVLTF.

Here the CDR3 DNA reads TGCGCCAGCAGCCAAGATCGGTGGAGGGAGCAGTACTTC. Protein: CASSQDRWREQYF. J is TRBJ2-7 and V is TRBV4-3; maybe TRBD2 (5 bases). Germline lookup yields CDR1 LGHNA and CDR2 YSLEER. The CDR3 contains 13 residues. V was pared by 0 bases and J by 7 bases, with 10 bases between.

The chain has TRBV10-3 and TRBJ1-5; the D gene is possibly TRBD1 (5 bases). Trimming removed 5 bases at V and 3 bases at J, with 14 bases between. The CDR3 consists of 15 residues. The V gene's germline CDR1 is ENHRY and CDR2 SYGVKD. As DNA, the CDR3 is TGTGCCATCAGTCCCTCAGACAGCTCCAATCAGCCCCAGCATTTT. It yields the protein CAISPSDSSNQPQHF.

Notes on this clone: At one end, the junction sequence differs from germline, possibly due to a read error. V is TRBV5-1 and J is TRBJ2-3; TRBD1 is a possible D gene (5 bases). The CDR3 is 15 amino acids. The germline gives CDR1 SGHRS, CDR2 YFSETQ. CDR3 region: CASSDSLGFTDTRYF. The CDR3 DNA reads as TGCGCCTCCTCTGACAGTTTGGGGTTCACAGATACGCGGTATTTT.

As regards this clone: The junction differs from germline at one of its ends, possibly a read error. The chain joins TRBV7-9 to TRBJ2-6; 7 nucleotides agree with TRBD1. Germline V gives CDR1 SEHNR, CDR2 FQNEAQ (reference sequence). The CDR3 length is 17 residues. In DNA, the CDR3 is TGTTCCAGCAGCTTATGGGGGACAGCCTCCGGGCCCAACGTCCTGACTTTC. Amino acid sequence: CSSSLWGTASGPNVLTF.

The chain is built from TRBV18 and TRBJ2-6; TRBD2 matches at 7 bases. The V gene's germline CDR1 is KGHSH and CDR2 LQKENI. The CDR3 covers 18 residues. With V trimmed by 3 bases and J by 0 bases, 8 bases remained unmatched. In DNA form, the CDR3 reads TGTGCCAGCTCACCGGAGAGGGAGGGGAGCTCTGGGGCCAACGTCCTGACTTTC. Its translation: CASSPEREGSSGANVLTF.

The V and J genes are TRBV4-2 and TRBJ2-3; 12 bases are shared with TRBD2. J lost 5 bases, V lost 4 bases, and 7 bases had no gene match. This CDR3 has 16 residues. From germline, CDR1 is LGHNA and CDR2 YNFKEQ. The CDR3 region has the DNA TGTGCCAGCAGCCCCGGACTAGCGGGGTCGTTAGATACGCAGTATTTT. Its translation: CASSPGLAGSLDTQYF.

This chain links TRBV28 with TRBJ2-1; the match to TRBD1 covers 9 bases. The CDR3 sequence is 16 residues long. Per germline, CDR1 MDHEN and CDR2 SYDVKM. V shed 6 bases and J 8 bases; nucleotides not matched to a gene: 14. The DNA for the CDR3 is TGTGCCAGCAGACTATCCGGGACAGGGCACTTGGATGAGCAGTTCTTC. As protein: CASRLSGTGHLDEQFF.

The chain combines TRBV6-5 with TRBJ1-6; D possibly corresponds to TRBD1 (6 bases). V lost 7 bases to trimming and J lost 7 bases, with 17 bases between them. Germline values: CDR1 MNHEY, CDR2 SVGAGI. The CDR3 spans 15 residues. In DNA, the CDR3 is TGTGCCAGCACCAAACAGGGCAACCTGAATTCACCCCTCCACTTT. This sequence encodes CASTKQGNLNSPLHF.

This clone was seen a few times. The DNA for the CDR3 is TGTGCCACCGAGGACAGGTTGAACACTGAAGCTTTCTTT. This translates into CATEDRLNTEAFF. The V and J genes are TRBV10-3 and TRBJ1-1, with TRBD1 matching 7 bases. Germline CDR1 ENHRY, CDR2 SYGVKD. CDR3 size: 13 residues. V trimming: 10 bases; J trimming: 0 bases; junction bases outside the gene matches: 5.

V gene TRBV7-8 combines with J gene TRBJ2-7, with D tentatively TRBD1 (6 bases). This CDR3 spans 14 amino acids. The V gene lost 4 bases and the J gene lost 6 bases, with 16 bases spanning the gap. Per the germline V gene, CDR1 is SGHVS and CDR2 is FQNEAQ. This CDR3 is CASSSHRAVGEQYF. As DNA, the CDR3 is TGTGCCAGCAGCTCCCACAGGGCAGTGGGCGAGCAGTACTTC.

The sample holds a few counts of this clone. This chain joins TRBV5-1 and TRBJ2-1; 10 bases line up with TRBD1. Trimming cost V 2 bases and J 5 bases; bases outside gene matches: 7. Per germline, CDR1 SGHRS and CDR2 YFSETQ. The CDR3 extends over 16 amino acids. CDR3 residues: CASSLTGQGTNNEQFF. DNA of the CDR3: TGCGCCAGCAGCTTAACGGGACAGGGGACTAACAATGAGCAGTTCTTC.

The CDR3, as DNA: TGTGCCAGCACTATTTCAGGGGGGCGAAGGAGCAATCAGCCCCAGCATTTT. It yields the protein CASTISGGRRSNQPQHF. This chain links TRBV28 with TRBJ1-5; 7 nucleotides line up with TRBD1. Trimming at V came to 7 bases and at J to 1 base, leaving 13 bases not matched to a gene. There are 17 residues in the CDR3. The germline V gene encodes CDR1 MDHEN and CDR2 SYDVKM.

The chain recombines TRBV19 with TRBJ2-7; perhaps TRBD1 as D (5 bases). This CDR3 is 14 amino acids long. V lost 6 bases to trimming and J lost 1 base, with 13 bases between them. CDR1 is LNHDA, CDR2 SQIVND, per germline (reference sequence). The CDR3: CASSPTRQSYEQYF. The CDR3 DNA sequence: TGTGCCAGTAGCCCCACTCGACAGTCCTACGAGCAGTACTTC.

This chain connects TRBV5-4 to TRBJ1-2; D is undetermined. Germline V gene data show CDR1 as SGHNT and CDR2 as YYREEE (reference sequence). The CDR3 has 15 residues. V lost 2 bases, J lost 4 bases, and 15 bases lay in between. Here the CDR3 DNA reads TGTGCCAGCAGCTTCCCGGAAGACTACGGCTATGGCTACACCTTC. This translates into CASSFPEDYGYGYTF.